This TCR beta chain was obtained from a study of blood T cell repertoires in COVID-19. Looking at the study overall: Whether acute or convalescent, the COVID-19 samples came from the United States, Italy and Spain. T cells, B-cell-depleted T cells, or PBMCs provided the cDNA or gDNA that served as material.

The V gene end was trimmed by 4 bases and the J gene end by 0 bases; junction bases not matched to a gene: 8. CDR3 length equals 17 residues. Germline V gene data show CDR1 as MGHDK and CDR2 as SYGVNS. As originally analysed: Researchers report that nucleated cell counts were estimated from reference gene primer amplification. Using immunoSEQ multiplex PCR, the repertoire was profiled, and TCRdb retains in-frame clones only, with some absent. The D gene and trimming were derived from the DNA, and the V and J assignments and clone size from that table. This sample carries about 120,000 clones, about nine tenths of them seen once, and the ten largest clones take approximately 4.2%.

V is TRBV25-1 and J is TRBJ1-4; 7 bases are a match to TRBD1. Input material: peripheral blood. The origin of this receptor is a man in his forties with acute or convalescent COVID-19. CDR3 amino acids: CASSASQGGATNEKLFF. In DNA, the CDR3 is TGTGCCAGCAGTGCGTCCCAGGGGGGAGCAACTAATGAAAAACTGTTTTTT.